Each of the 21 T cell receptor beta chains below was sequenced from the same sample in a study of regulatory T cells in long-lasting Graves disease. TCR beta libraries were built with iRepertoire HTBI primers and Arm-PCR of CDR3 regions. TCRdb called the multiplex PCR reads again in MiXCR, with one record for every CDR3 protein. The top ten hold about 8% of the sample, which has around 400,000 distinct CDR3 sequences, approximately 16% seen once. As for time point: newly diagnosed GD, antithyroid drugs for less than 3 months. There was RNA extracted from PBMCs, and the TCR library was made from it. The data were also submitted as part of a second study, on T cells in Graves' hyperthyroidism and ophthalmopathy.

This specimen was peripheral blood mononuclear cells (PBMCs), taken at new diagnosis, from a patient treated with antithyroid drugs. These receptors were taken from a woman in her thirties or forties with Graves disease.

This clonotype has at least ten counts. V gene TRBV20-1 combines with J gene TRBJ2-1, with 12 bases fitting TRBD2. The CDR3 length is 15 residues. Germline trimming cut 1 base from V and 6 bases from J; bases unmatched to any gene: 4. From germline, CDR1 is DFQATT and CDR2 SNEGSKA (reference sequence). The CDR3 loop reads CSARGTSGRRNEQFF. The CDR3, as DNA: TGCAGTGCTAGAGGAACTAGCGGGAGGCGCAATGAGCAGTTCTTC.

This clonotype was seen a handful of times. The chain carries TRBV18 and TRBJ2-2; D is uncertain. The CDR3 length is 16 residues. Germline V gene data show CDR1 as KGHSH and CDR2 as LQKENI. Trimming took off 2 bases at V and 1 base at J, with 11 bases between the two ends. The chain's CDR3 is CASSPMLGLNTGELFF. The CDR3 DNA is TGTGCCAGCTCACCAATGCTGGGTCTGAACACCGGGGAGCTGTTTTTT.

Ten or more counts support this clonotype. The gene calls are TRBV20-1 and TRBJ1-1; D unclear. Trimming took 5 bases from V and 4 from J, leaving 8 bases between them. Germline CDR1 and CDR2: DFQATT and SNEGSKA (reference sequence). This CDR3 has 11 amino acids. The chain's CDR3 is CSASWGTEAFF. The CDR3 nucleotides read TGCAGTGCTTCTTGGGGCACTGAAGCTTTCTTT.

This clonotype was recorded at least ten times. The chain recombines TRBV7-2 with TRBJ1-6; the match to TRBD1 covers 9 bases. The CDR3 covers 17 residues. The germline CDR1 and CDR2 sequences are SGHTA and FQGNSA. Unmatched junction bases numbered 13, after V lost 5 bases and J lost 8 bases. In DNA form, the CDR3 reads TGTGCCAGCAGCCTAACCGGGGGACAGGGTGGTTATTCACCCCTCCACTTT. It encodes CASSLTGGQGGYSPLHF.

This clonotype was seen repeatedly, ten times or more. CDR3 protein: CSASISGTNNEQFF. CDR3 DNA: TGCAGTGCTAGCATTAGCGGGACCAACAATGAGCAGTTCTTC. This chain links TRBV20-1 with TRBJ2-1, with TRBD2 identical over 8 bases. With V trimmed by 3 bases and J by 5 bases, 6 bases remained unmatched. This CDR3 comprises 14 residues. Germline values: CDR1 DFQATT, CDR2 SNEGSKA (reference sequence).

V is TRBV18 and J is TRBJ2-7; TRBD2 might be the D (6 bases). The germline CDR1 and CDR2 sequences are KGHSH and LQKENI. CDR3 length equals 16 residues. The V gene lost 3 bases and the J gene lost 2 bases, with 17 bases spanning the gap. The CDR3 spells CASSPSLASGTYEQYF. The CDR3 nucleotides are TGTGCCAGCTCACCGTCCCTAGCGTCGGGAACCTACGAGCAGTACTTC. The complete variable domain, with remaining parts taken from reference TRBV18 and TRBJ2-7, reads NAGVMQNPRHLVRRRGQEARLRCSPMKGHSHVYWYRQLPEEGLKFMVYLQKENIIDESGMPKERFSAEFPKEGPSILRIQQVVRGDSAAYFCASSPSLASGTYEQYFGPGTRLTVT.

Remarks on this clonotype: Mismatch with germline at one junction end may stem from a read error. V is TRBV7-2 and J is TRBJ2-7; D gene ambiguous. CDR1 SGHTA and CDR2 FQGNSA come from the germline V gene. The CDR3 runs 16 residues. The CDR3 loop reads CASSLVGSRGSYEQCF. CDR3 nucleotide sequence: TGTGCCAGCAGCTTAGTGGGATCCCGAGGCTCCTACGAGCAGTGCTTC. Full variable domain (remainder filled in from reference TRBV7-2 and TRBJ2-7): GAGVSQSPSNKVTEKGKDVELRCDPISGHTALYWYRQSLGQGLEFLIYFQGNSAPDKSGLPSDRFSAERTGGSVSTLTIQRTQQEDSAVYLCASSLVGSRGSYEQCFGPGTRLTVT.

The V and J genes are TRBV24-1 and TRBJ1-5; unclear D gene. The CDR3 loop spans 17 amino acids. V shed 2 bases and J shed 1 base, with 14 bases lying between them. CDR1 is KGHDR, CDR2 SFDVKD, per germline. As DNA, the CDR3 is TGTGCCACCAGTGATTCTCGGAACACAGCCAGCAATCAGCCCCAGCATTTT. It is translated as CATSDSRNTASNQPQHF.

The CDR3 DNA follows: TGTGCCAGTATGCCCTACGGAACGGTGGGACGTTATAGCAATCAGCCCCAGCATTTT. Its translation is CASMPYGTVGRYSNQPQHF. V and J are TRBV19 and TRBJ1-5; D might be TRBD1 (5 bases). The CDR3 consists of 19 residues. Trimming pared 7 bases from V and 0 bases from J, leaving 25 bases between. Germline V CDR1 and CDR2: LNHDA, SQIVND (reference sequence). The variable domain in full, with the rest retrieved from reference TRBV19 and TRBJ1-5, is DGGITQSPKYLFRKEGQNVTLSCEQNLNHDAMYWYRQDPGQGLRLIYYSQIVNDFQKGDIAEGYSVSREKKESFPLTVTSAQKNPTAFYLCASMPYGTVGRYSNQPQHFGDGTRLSIL.

Only one count was recorded for this clonotype. The CDR3 DNA reads as TGTGCCAGCAGTGAATTCCTGGGGGGCACTGAAGCTTTCTTT. Its protein is CASSEFLGGTEAFF. This chain uses TRBV25-1 with TRBJ1-1; TRBD1 might be the D (5 bases). V was pared by 1 base and J by 4 bases, with 10 bases between. The CDR3 sequence is 14 residues long. CDR1 MGHDK and CDR2 SYGVNS come from the germline V gene.

The table lists this clonotype with many counts. The rearrangement joins TRBV20-1 to TRBJ2-1; D may be TRBD2 (6 bases). There are 15 residues in the CDR3. Trimming stripped 6 bases from V and 3 bases from J, with 18 bases between. Germline CDR1 is DFQATT and CDR2 is SNEGSKA (reference sequence). This chain's CDR3 is CSAVGGSGVYNEQFF. In DNA form, the CDR3 reads TGCAGTGCCGTGGGTGGGTCGGGAGTCTACAATGAGCAGTTCTTC.

This clonotype has a count of ten or more. The V gene is TRBV12-3 or TRBV12-4, the J gene TRBJ2-1; possibly TRBD1 for D (5 bases). CDR3 length: 14 residues. Deletions cut 2 bases from V and 4 bases from J, with 9 bases between. CDR3: CASSLWGNYNEQFF. The CDR3 DNA sequence: TGTGCCAGCAGTTTATGGGGCAATTACAATGAGCAGTTCTTC.

The sample holds many counts of this clonotype. The rearrangement joins TRBV6-1 to TRBJ2-7, with D tentatively TRBD1 (6 bases). There are 14 residues in the CDR3. Germline CDR1 MNHNS, CDR2 SASEGT. Trimming left V 3 bases short and J 2 bases short, with 11 bases between. CDR3 sequence (DNA): TGTGCCAGCAGTGAGACGTGGACAGCCTACGAGCAGTACTTC. Translating it yields CASSETWTAYEQYF.

On this clonotype itself: Germline and junction disagree at one end, which may indicate a read error. CDR3 DNA: TGTACCAGCAGCCTGGGACTAGCGGGAGTGGGCGAGCAGTACTTC. This gives the protein CTSSLGLAGVGEQYF. The chain links TRBV5-4 to TRBJ2-7; TRBD2 aligns across 14 bases. The germline V gene encodes CDR1 SGHNT and CDR2 YYREEE (reference sequence). CDR3 length: 15 amino acids.

In its sample, this clonotype was seen many times. This rearrangement joins TRBV5-1 to TRBJ2-1, with a weak D call TRBD2 (6 bases). Per germline, CDR1 SGHRS and CDR2 YFSETQ. V was shortened by 5 bases and J by 2 bases, with 17 bases between the two germline ends. This CDR3 has 16 amino acids. CDR3 loop: CASSYAASAPYNEQFF. The CDR3 nucleotides are TGCGCCAGCAGTTATGCTGCTAGCGCCCCCTACAATGAGCAGTTCTTC. The complete variable domain, with remaining parts taken from reference TRBV5-1 and TRBJ2-1, reads KAGVTQTPRYLIKTRGQQVTLSCSPISGHRSVSWYQQTPGQGLQFLFEYFSETQRNKGNFPGRFSGRQFSNSRSEMNVSTLELGDSALYLCASSYAASAPYNEQFFGPGTRLTVL.

This clonotype was seen only a few times. The genes are TRBV27 and TRBJ1-1, with D possibly TRBD1 on 5 matching bases. From germline, CDR1 is MNHEY and CDR2 SMNVEV (reference sequence). V was pared by 3 bases and J by 2 bases, with 10 bases between. This CDR3 contains 14 residues. The CDR3 loop is CASSFDRSNTEAFF. The CDR3 coding sequence is TGTGCCAGCAGTTTCGACAGATCTAACACTGAAGCTTTCTTT.

As to this clonotype: This sequence may be a read error, since a much larger clone differs from it by one base. Given the absence of the conserved phenylalanine or tryptophan at the CDR3 end, a read error is likely. The chain couples TRBV7-9 to TRBJ2-1; possible D gene TRBD1, 5 bases. Germline assignment: CDR1 SEHNR and CDR2 FQNEAQ (reference sequence). V was clipped by 5 bases and J by 3 bases, with 17 bases between them. This CDR3 spans 16 amino acids. DNA of the CDR3: TGTGCCAGCAGCCAATCAATGGGGCAGCACTACAATGAGCAGTTCTTG. It is translated as CASSQSMGQHYNEQFL.

The rearrangement links TRBV12-3 or TRBV12-4 to TRBJ1-2; 11 bases align to TRBD1. V gave up 6 bases and J gave up 6 bases; unmatched junction bases: 9. The CDR3 has 15 amino acids. The CDR3 DNA reads as TGTGCCAGCAGCCAGGACAGGGGGCGCCTCAATGGCTACACCTTC. Its translation is CASSQDRGRLNGYTF.

This clonotype was seen many times. The V call is TRBV6-2 or TRBV6-3, the J call TRBJ2-3; D might be TRBD1 (5 bases). CDR3 length: 13 residues. Trimming stripped 5 bases from V and 5 bases from J, with 11 bases between. Germline V gene sequence: CDR1 MNHEY, CDR2 SVGEGT. The CDR3 sequence is CASSADREDTQYF. The CDR3 bases are TGTGCCAGCAGTGCCGACAGAGAAGATACGCAGTATTTT.

This clonotype was recorded many times. The chain has TRBV20-1 and TRBJ1-1; perhaps TRBD1 as D (6 bases). The CDR3 extends over 12 amino acids. Trimming cost V 5 bases and J 1 base, with 8 bases left between them. The germline V gene has CDR1 DFQATT and CDR2 SNEGSKA (reference sequence). The CDR3 DNA reads as TGCAGTGCTGTACAGGGGAACACTGAAGCTTTCTTT. Translated: CSAVQGNTEAFF.

This clonotype was seen ten or more times. The chain has TRBV7-9 and TRBJ1-1; D remains ambiguous. Trimming pared 5 bases from V and 0 bases from J, leaving 13 bases between. The CDR3 extends over 15 amino acids. Germline lookup yields CDR1 SEHNR and CDR2 FQNEAQ (reference sequence). CDR3: CASSPTWTVNTEAFF. The CDR3 nucleotides read TGTGCCAGCAGCCCTACTTGGACGGTGAACACTGAAGCTTTCTTT. Full variable domain (remainder filled in from reference TRBV7-9 and TRBJ1-1): DTGVSQNPRHKITKRGQNVTFRCDPISEHNRLYWYRQTLGQGPEFLTYFQNEAQLEKSRLLSDRFSAERPKGSFSTLEIQRTEQGDSAMYLCASSPTWTVNTEAFFGQGTRLTVV.